This is a list of T cell receptor beta chains from one sample in a study of blood T cell repertoires in COVID-19. The assay was immunoSEQ multiplex PCR, and TCRdb's table has in-frame clones only and misses some. This sample has about 230,000 clones, with 85% to 90% found just once. The sequencing sample was made of PBMCs or T cells enriched from blood (not recorded which). These receptor sequences come from a woman in her 30s with acute COVID-19. CDR3s include the opening cysteine and the closing phenylalanine or tryptophan. A D gene is named only where the DNA matches it firmly. Rows give clone size only sometimes, using once, few, many, or a class for an expanded clone.

D: TRBD1; V: TRBV2; J: TRBJ2-1; size: NA; CDR3: CASNKDREGWNEQFF
D: TRBD1; V: TRBV9; J: TRBJ2-7; size: NA; CDR3: CANQPGQQLYEQYF
D: NA; V: TRBV12-3/TRBV12-4; J: TRBJ1-1; size: NA; CDR3: CASRPGGTEAFF
D: NA; V: TRBV9; J: TRBJ1-3; size: NA; CDR3: CASSVPGSGNTIYF
D: NA; V: TRBV2; J: TRBJ1-6; size: NA; CDR3: CASSDRGSPLHF
D: NA; V: TRBV18; J: TRBJ2-3; size: NA; CDR3: CASSVTLTDTQYF
D: TRBD2; V: TRBV13; J: TRBJ2-4; size: NA; CDR3: CASSSTSGGALGKNIQYF
D: NA; V: TRBV19; J: TRBJ1-2; size: NA; CDR3: CASSIVGSYGYTF
D: TRBD1; V: TRBV5-4; J: TRBJ1-2; size: NA; CDR3: CASSPWTGGYYGYTF
D: NA; V: TRBV10-2; J: TRBJ1-2; size: NA; CDR3: CASGTLYGYTF
D: NA; V: TRBV10-3; J: TRBJ2-7; size: NA; CDR3: CAITRSQGSPGEQYF
D: NA; V: TRBV5-1; J: TRBJ2-4; size: once; CDR3: CASSLTVAKNIQYF
D: TRBD1; V: TRBV29-1; J: TRBJ1-2; size: NA; CDR3: CSVGTGGNYGYTF
D: TRBD1; V: TRBV27; J: TRBJ1-5; size: NA; CDR3: CASSPTTGGNQPQHF
D: NA; V: TRBV5-5; J: TRBJ1-1; size: NA; CDR3: CASSREGPGVMNTEAFF
D: NA; V: TRBV30; J: TRBJ2-7; size: once; CDR3: CAWTPRGRSFYEQYF
D: TRBD1; V: TRBV9; J: TRBJ2-7; size: NA; CDR3: CASSPRTGLGKQYF
D: NA; V: TRBV4-3; J: TRBJ1-1; size: NA; CDR3: CASSQDSTGRGTEAFF
D: NA; V: TRBV19; J: TRBJ1-2; size: once; CDR3: CASSETAPGDYGYTF
D: TRBD1; V: TRBV19; J: TRBJ2-5; size: NA; CDR3: CASSFGQGQETQYF
D: NA; V: TRBV5-4; J: TRBJ1-5; size: NA; CDR3: CASSFSGNQPQHF
D: TRBD2; V: TRBV5-1; J: TRBJ2-7; size: NA; CDR3: CASSSRYAGTSAYEQYF
D: NA; V: TRBV5-1; J: TRBJ2-6; size: NA; CDR3: CASSQSGGGISGANVLTF
D: TRBD1; V: TRBV7-2; J: TRBJ1-6; size: NA; CDR3: CASSSGQSSYNSPLHF
D: NA; V: TRBV5-1; J: TRBJ1-3; size: few; CDR3: CASSAVTVGSGNTIYF
D: TRBD1; V: TRBV4-1; J: TRBJ1-2; size: NA; CDR3: CASSQPRQGARGYTF
D: TRBD1; V: TRBV4-1; J: TRBJ1-4; size: NA; CDR3: CASRGQGGEKLFF
D: TRBD1; V: TRBV18; J: TRBJ2-1; size: NA; CDR3: CASRLQQGRVSNEQFF
D: TRBD1; V: TRBV19; J: TRBJ1-1; size: NA; CDR3: CASSMRRTGKNTEAFF
D: NA; V: TRBV25-1; J: TRBJ1-1; size: NA; CDR3: CASSDPSTGFTEAFF
D: TRBD1; V: TRBV3-1/TRBV3-2; J: TRBJ1-4; size: NA; CDR3: CASSQGAREKLFF
D: NA; V: TRBV25-1; J: TRBJ1-4; size: NA; CDR3: CASSEYKAGAVGKLFF
D: NA; V: TRBV4-1; J: TRBJ2-7; size: NA; CDR3: CASSQDPGESEQYF
D: NA; V: TRBV7-7; J: TRBJ2-5; size: once; CDR3: CASSFGGGGDAQYF
D: NA; V: TRBV6-4; J: TRBJ2-2; size: NA; CDR3: CASSTGNTGELFF
D: NA; V: TRBV5-8; J: TRBJ1-5; size: NA; CDR3: CASSLDRPPYSNQPQHF
D: TRBD1; V: TRBV27; J: TRBJ1-5; size: NA; CDR3: CASSDRGVSNQPQHF
D: TRBD1; V: TRBV7-7; J: TRBJ2-2; size: NA; CDR3: CASSLGTGQTGELFF
D: NA; V: TRBV4-1; J: TRBJ1-2; size: NA; CDR3: CASSQNRDGYTF
D: TRBD2; V: TRBV10-2; J: TRBJ2-3; size: NA; CDR3: CASSLAGRTDTQYF
D: NA; V: TRBV13; J: TRBJ1-3; size: NA; CDR3: CASTVGRASGNTIYF
D: NA; V: TRBV6-2/TRBV6-3; J: TRBJ2-5; size: many; CDR3: CASSPDYQETQYF
D: NA; V: TRBV5-4; J: TRBJ2-5; size: NA; CDR3: CASSLAWRVDEETQYF
D: NA; V: TRBV27; J: TRBJ2-1; size: NA; CDR3: CASSLQGNEQFF
D: TRBD2; V: TRBV7-9; J: TRBJ2-3; size: NA; CDR3: CASSQTGGGPDTQYF
D: NA; V: TRBV13; J: TRBJ1-2; size: NA; CDR3: CASSLRDTKSYGYTF
D: TRBD2; V: TRBV15; J: TRBJ2-1; size: NA; CDR3: CATNQRGGDNEQFF
D: TRBD1; V: TRBV30; J: TRBJ1-2; size: NA; CDR3: CAWSPGQSYGYTF
D: TRBD1; V: TRBV6-2/TRBV6-3; J: TRBJ1-4; size: NA; CDR3: CASSLHDRGREKLFF
D: NA; V: TRBV7-9; J: TRBJ1-4; size: NA; CDR3: CASSLKTATNEKLFF
D: NA; V: TRBV6-5; J: TRBJ1-4; size: NA; CDR3: CASSYWGGEKLFF
D: TRBD1; V: TRBV7-9; J: TRBJ1-5; size: NA; CDR3: CASSFFRDRGPLSNQPQHF
D: TRBD1; V: TRBV28; J: TRBJ1-2; size: NA; CDR3: CASSLSGGLDGYTF
D: TRBD1; V: TRBV2; J: TRBJ1-2; size: NA; CDR3: CASSAETGTYGYTF
D: TRBD1; V: TRBV19; J: TRBJ2-5; size: NA; CDR3: CASSRTGGRETQYF